The 16 T cell receptor beta chains reported below all come from one sample, sequenced in a study of blood T cells in healthy people across ages. The second PCR ran roughly 6 to 11 cycles with a sample-barcoded 5' primer and J-beta primers. TCRdb independently ran MiXCR on the 5' RACE reads; one entry per CDR3 protein. The table has some 640,000 distinct CDR3 sequences, less than 35% seen once. The sequenced sample consisted of blood. These TCRs come from a woman older than 75 in good health.

In its sample, this clonotype was seen many times. V usage is TRBV20-1 and J usage is TRBJ2-3; D uncertain. This CDR3 contains 13 residues. CDR1 DFQATT and CDR2 SNEGSKA come from the germline V gene (reference sequence). Deletions cut 4 bases from V and 0 bases from J, with 8 bases between. The CDR3: CSANSASTDTQYF. DNA for the CDR3: TGCAGTGCTAATTCAGCTAGCACAGATACGCAGTATTTT.

The V gene is TRBV4-3, the J gene TRBJ1-1, with D possibly being TRBD1 (6 bases). Trimming removed 5 bases at V and 8 bases at J, with 21 bases between. The germline V gene has CDR1 LGHNA and CDR2 YSLEER. This CDR3 comprises 15 residues. CDR3 sequence reads: CASSNPSGTPTEAFF. The CDR3 region has the DNA TGCGCCAGCAGCAACCCTTCCGGGACACCTACCGAAGCTTTCTTT.

Ten or more counts support this clonotype. The J gene is TRBJ1-5, the V gene TRBV20-1; D is unresolved. V lost 7 bases and J 0 bases, leaving 13 bases between the germline ends. The CDR3 has 14 residues. In germline, CDR1 is DFQATT, CDR2 SNEGSKA (reference sequence). The CDR3 nucleotides read TGCAGTGTTTCTGGCACCCATAGCAATCAGCCCCAGCATTTT. Translating gives CSVSGTHSNQPQHF.

The chain carries TRBV7-8 and TRBJ2-5, with D perhaps TRBD1 or TRBD2 (6 bases each). The length of the CDR3 is 15 residues. Germline V lookup: CDR1 SGHVS, CDR2 FQNEAQ. Trimming took 2 bases from V and 2 from J, leaving 12 bases between them. CDR3 DNA: TGTGCCAGCAGCTTAACGGGGGCTGCGCAAGAGACCCAGTACTTC. It specifies CASSLTGAAQETQYF.

This rearrangement joins TRBV5-6 to TRBJ2-3; 8 positions agree with TRBD2. The CDR3 consists of 17 residues. Germline V gene data show CDR1 as SGHDT and CDR2 as YYEEEE. The V and J ends lost 3 bases and 4 bases, in that order; junction bases with no gene match: 13. The CDR3 coding sequence is TGTGCCAGCAGCTCGCAAAGGACTAGCAGTTTTGCAGATACGCAGTATTTT. As protein: CASSSQRTSSFADTQYF.

The sample holds a few counts of this clonotype. A much bigger clone sits one base away, suggesting this may be a read error. V usage is TRBV7-9 and J usage is TRBJ2-1; TRBD1 might be the D (5 bases). The V gene's germline CDR1 is SEHNR and CDR2 FQNEAQ (reference sequence). This CDR3 spans 13 amino acids. V was pared by 8 bases and J by 7 bases, with 15 bases between. Here the CDR3 reads CASGWSDSNEQFF. DNA of the CDR3: TGTGCCAGCGGCTGGTCCGACAGTAATGAGCAGTTCTTC.

This clonotype showed up just a few times. An end of the junction differs from the germline gene, which may be a read error. The rearrangement joins TRBV24-1 to TRBJ2-1; 9 positions agree with TRBD1. The germline CDR1 and CDR2 sequences are KGHDR and SFDVKD. There are 16 residues in the CDR3. The CDR3 bases are TGTACCACCAGTGATACGACAGGGGGGCCGTACAATGAGCAGTTCTTC. It codes for CTTSDTTGGPYNEQFF.

This clonotype was seen at least ten times. This chain links TRBV10-3 with TRBJ2-6, with no clear D. Germline assignment: CDR1 ENHRY and CDR2 SYGVKD. Deletions cut 5 bases from V and 2 bases from J, with 4 bases between. The CDR3 runs 13 residues. This chain's CDR3 is CAISPAGANVLTF. The CDR3 DNA reads as TGTGCCATCAGTCCCGCTGGGGCCAACGTCCTGACTTTC.

This clonotype was detected only a few times. Compared with germline, one end of the junction differs, possibly owing to a read error. This chain uses TRBV3-1 with TRBJ1-2, with TRBD1 as a possible D gene (6 bases). Germline assignment: CDR1 LGHDT and CDR2 YNNKEL (reference sequence). The length of the CDR3 is 17 residues. This CDR3 reads CASNQGGGAGRRYGYTF. DNA of the CDR3: TGTGCCAGCAACCAAGGGGGTGGCGCAGGCCGAAGGTATGGCTACACCTTC.

The rearrangement joins TRBV5-1 to TRBJ2-5, with TRBD2 matching 7 bases. This CDR3 has 15 residues. V dropped 6 bases and J dropped 2; count of bases not matched to a gene: 10. Germline loops: CDR1 SGHRS, CDR2 YFSETQ. The CDR3 spells CASIPGLTFQETQYF. CDR3 nucleotides: TGCGCCAGCATCCCGGGACTAACCTTTCAAGAGACCCAGTACTTC.

This clonotype was seen ten or more times. The genes are TRBV5-6 and TRBJ2-7, with a possible D match to TRBD1 (5 bases). CDR3 length: 13 residues. Germline values: CDR1 SGHDT, CDR2 YYEEEE. V was pared by 0 bases and J by 3 bases, with 7 bases between. CDR3 protein: CASSLGQYYEQYF. The CDR3 coding sequence is TGTGCCAGCAGCTTGGGACAGTACTACGAGCAGTACTTC.

This chain connects TRBV6-1 to TRBJ2-5, with D perhaps given as TRBD1 or TRBD2 (5 bases each). The germline gives CDR1 MNHNS, CDR2 SASEGT. The CDR3 has 15 residues. The V and J ends lost 3 bases and 2 bases respectively, with 13 bases between them. The CDR3 DNA sequence: TGTGCCAGCAGTGATATCGGGGCGGTGCAAGAGACCCAGTACTTC. It translates to CASSDIGAVQETQYF.

Details on this clonotype: A read error may be the cause here, since a much bigger clone is one base away. The chain uses TRBV7-2 and TRBJ2-1; D perhaps matches TRBD2 (7 bases). The J call may be wrong; the DNA end is better matched by TRBJ2-7. The CDR3 is 18 amino acids. Germline V gene sequence: CDR1 SGHTA, CDR2 FQGNSA. The DNA for the CDR3 is TGTGCCAGCAGCTTAGGGCGACGTAAGGGGGGGCCGTACAATGAGCAGTACTTC. This sequence encodes CASSLGRRKGGPYNEQYF.

With respect to this clonotype: A much larger clone differs from this one at a single base, so this may be a read error. This chain joins TRBV2 and TRBJ2-7; no firm D call. The CDR3 runs 11 residues. Trimming shortened V by 7 bases and J by 7 bases, and 11 bases separated the two germline ends. Germline lookup yields CDR1 SNHLY and CDR2 FYNNEI. The CDR3 DNA sequence: TGTGCCAGCAAGCAGAGCAATGAGCAGTACTTC. Its translation is CASKQSNEQYF.

Ten or more counts support this clonotype. The gene calls are TRBV6-6 and TRBJ2-7; D is perhaps TRBD1 (5 bases). The CDR3 extends over 12 amino acids. Per germline, CDR1 MNHNY and CDR2 SVGAGI (reference sequence). V was clipped by 5 bases and J by 6 bases, with 11 bases between them. The CDR3 coding sequence is TGTGCCAGCAGTCGACAAGGGGCCGAGCAGTACTTC. Amino acids: CASSRQGAEQYF.

The chain combines TRBV20-1 with TRBJ1-1; maybe TRBD1 (6 bases). CDR3 size: 15 residues. V was clipped by 3 bases and J by 3 bases, with 17 bases between them. CDR1 is DFQATT, CDR2 SNEGSKA, per germline (reference sequence). The CDR3 region is CSASIGGGLYTEAFF. Written as DNA, the CDR3 is TGCAGTGCTAGTATTGGTGGGGGGCTGTACACTGAAGCTTTCTTT.